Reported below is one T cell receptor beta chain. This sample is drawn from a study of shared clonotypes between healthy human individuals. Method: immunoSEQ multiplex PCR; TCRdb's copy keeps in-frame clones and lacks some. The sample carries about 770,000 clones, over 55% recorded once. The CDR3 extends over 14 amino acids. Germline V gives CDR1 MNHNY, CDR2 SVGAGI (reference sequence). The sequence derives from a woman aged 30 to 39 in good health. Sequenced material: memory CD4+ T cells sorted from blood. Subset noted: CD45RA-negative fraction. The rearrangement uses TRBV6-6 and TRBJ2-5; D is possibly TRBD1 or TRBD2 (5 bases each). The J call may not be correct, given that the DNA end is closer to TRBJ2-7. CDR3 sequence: CASSSGTATYEQYF. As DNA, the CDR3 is TGTGCCAGCAGTTCCGGGACGGCGACCTACGAGCAGTACTTC.